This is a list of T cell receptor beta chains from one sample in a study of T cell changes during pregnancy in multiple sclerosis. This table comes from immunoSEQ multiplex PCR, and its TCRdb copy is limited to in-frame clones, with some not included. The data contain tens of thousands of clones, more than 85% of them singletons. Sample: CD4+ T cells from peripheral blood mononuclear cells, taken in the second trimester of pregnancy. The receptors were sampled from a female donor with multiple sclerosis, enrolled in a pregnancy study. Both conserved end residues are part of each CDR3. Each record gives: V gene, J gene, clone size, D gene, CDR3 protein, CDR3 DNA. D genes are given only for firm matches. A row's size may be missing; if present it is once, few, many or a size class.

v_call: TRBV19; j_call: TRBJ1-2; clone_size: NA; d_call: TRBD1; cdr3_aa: CASSMRQGANYGYTF; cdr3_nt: TGTGCCAGTAGTATGAGGCAGGGGGCTAACTATGGCTACACCTTC
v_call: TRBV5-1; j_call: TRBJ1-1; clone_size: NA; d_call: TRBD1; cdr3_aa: CASSLRQGRYAEAFF; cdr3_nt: TGCGCCAGCAGCCTCCGACAGGGGAGGTACGCTGAAGCTTTCTTT
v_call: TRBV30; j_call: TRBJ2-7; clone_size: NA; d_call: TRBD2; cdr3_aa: CAWSGGLAGRFEQYF; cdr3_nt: TGTGCCTGGAGTGGGGGACTAGCGGGAAGGTTCGAGCAGTACTTC
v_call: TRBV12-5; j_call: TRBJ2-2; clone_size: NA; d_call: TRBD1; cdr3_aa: CASGLVPGTVNTGELFF; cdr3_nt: TGTGCTAGTGGTTTGGTCCCCGGGACAGTTAACACCGGGGAGCTGTTTTTT
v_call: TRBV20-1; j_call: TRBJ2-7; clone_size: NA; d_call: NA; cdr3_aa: CSVPGGLEQYF; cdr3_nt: TGCAGTGTTCCCGGCGGGCTCGAGCAGTACTTC
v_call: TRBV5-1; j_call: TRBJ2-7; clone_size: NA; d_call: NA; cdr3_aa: CASSLTSSYEQYF; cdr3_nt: TGCGCCAGCAGCTTAACGAGCTCCTACGAGCAGTACTTC
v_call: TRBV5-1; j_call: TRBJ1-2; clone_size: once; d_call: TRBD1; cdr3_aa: CASRERTGGGLHYGYTF; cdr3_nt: TGCGCCAGCAGGGAACGGACAGGGGGAGGTTTACACTATGGCTACACCTTC
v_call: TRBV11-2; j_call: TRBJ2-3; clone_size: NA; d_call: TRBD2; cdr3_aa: CASSLVLAGGPDTQYF; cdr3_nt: TGTGCCAGCAGCTTAGTATTGGCGGGGGGCCCAGATACGCAGTATTTT
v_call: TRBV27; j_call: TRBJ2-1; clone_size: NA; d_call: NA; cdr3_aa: CASSPRVASSYNEQFF; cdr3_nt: TGTGCCAGCAGTCCCAGGGTGGCGAGCTCCTACAATGAGCAGTTCTTC
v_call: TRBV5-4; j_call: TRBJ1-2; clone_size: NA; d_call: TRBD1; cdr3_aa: CASSLGLQGAQHGYTF; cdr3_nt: TGTGCCAGCAGCTTGGGGCTACAGGGGGCGCAACATGGCTACACCTTC
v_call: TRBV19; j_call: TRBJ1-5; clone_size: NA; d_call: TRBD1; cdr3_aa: CASNSGTGGNQPQHF; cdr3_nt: TGTGCCAGTAACTCCGGGACAGGGGGGAATCAGCCCCAGCATTTT
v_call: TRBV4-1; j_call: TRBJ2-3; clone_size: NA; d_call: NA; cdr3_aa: CASSPQWGLPTDTQYF; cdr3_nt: TGCGCCAGCAGCCCACAATGGGGACTGCCCACAGATACGCAGTATTTT
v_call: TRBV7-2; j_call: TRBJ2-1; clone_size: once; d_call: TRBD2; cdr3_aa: CASSLELAGYNEQFF; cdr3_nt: TGTGCCAGCAGCTTAGAGCTAGCGGGGTACAATGAGCAGTTCTTC
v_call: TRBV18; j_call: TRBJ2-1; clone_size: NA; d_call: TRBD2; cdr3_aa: CASSPELAGGNEQFF; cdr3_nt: TGTGCCAGCTCACCAGAACTAGCGGGAGGGAATGAGCAGTTCTTC
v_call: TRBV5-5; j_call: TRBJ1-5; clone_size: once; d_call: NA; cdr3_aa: CASRRFESNQPQHF; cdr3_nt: TGTGCCAGCAGGCGTTTTGAAAGCAATCAGCCCCAGCATTTT
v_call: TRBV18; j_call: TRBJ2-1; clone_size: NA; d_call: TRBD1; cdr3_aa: CASSPYRGTSYNEQFF; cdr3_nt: TGTGCCAGCTCACCTTACAGGGGAACCTCCTACAATGAGCAGTTCTTC
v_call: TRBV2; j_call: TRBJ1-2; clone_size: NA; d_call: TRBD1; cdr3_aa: CASTQRTGFNYGYTF; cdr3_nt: TGTGCCAGCACCCAACGGACAGGGTTTAACTATGGCTACACCTTC
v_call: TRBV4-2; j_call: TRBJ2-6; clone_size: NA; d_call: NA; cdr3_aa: CASSQGLAGANVLTF; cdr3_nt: TGTGCCAGCAGCCAAGGACTAGCTGGGGCCAACGTCCTGACTTTC
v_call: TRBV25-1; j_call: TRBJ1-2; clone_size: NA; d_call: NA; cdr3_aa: CATKDSASYGYTF; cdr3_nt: TGTGCCACCAAGGACAGTGCATCCTATGGCTACACCTTC
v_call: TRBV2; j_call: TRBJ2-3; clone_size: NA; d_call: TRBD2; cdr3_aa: CASLIDSGWGQYF; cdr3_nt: TGTGCCAGTTTGATCGATAGCGGGTGGGGGCAGTATTTT
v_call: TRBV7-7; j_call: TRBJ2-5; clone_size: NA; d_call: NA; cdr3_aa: CASSRLGKETQYF; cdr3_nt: TGTGCCAGCAGCCGTCTCGGGAAAGAGACCCAGTACTTC
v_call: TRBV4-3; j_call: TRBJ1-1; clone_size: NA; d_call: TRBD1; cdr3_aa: CASSQRQGWTEAFF; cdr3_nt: TGCGCCAGCAGCCAGCGACAGGGCTGGACTGAAGCTTTCTTT
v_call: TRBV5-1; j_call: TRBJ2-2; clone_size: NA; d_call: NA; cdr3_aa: CASRKDIARELFF; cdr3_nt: TGCGCCAGCAGGAAGGACATCGCTCGGGAGCTGTTTTTT
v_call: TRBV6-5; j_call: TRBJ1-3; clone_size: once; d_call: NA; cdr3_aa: CASSYSRPSSGNTIYF; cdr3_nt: TGTGCCAGCAGTTACTCTCGCCCCAGCTCTGGAAACACCATATATTTT
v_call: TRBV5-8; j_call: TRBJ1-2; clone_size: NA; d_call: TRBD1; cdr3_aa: CASSLFRGQGYGYTF; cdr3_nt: TGTGCCAGCAGCTTGTTCAGGGGGCAAGGCTATGGCTACACCTTC
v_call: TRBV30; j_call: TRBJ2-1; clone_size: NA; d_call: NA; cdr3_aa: CAWSGTNEQFF; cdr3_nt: TGTGCCTGGAGTGGCACTAATGAGCAGTTCTTC
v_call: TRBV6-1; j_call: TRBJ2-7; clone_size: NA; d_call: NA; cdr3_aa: CASSVVSGGAYEQYF; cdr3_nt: TGTGCCAGCAGTGTAGTGAGCGGTGGGGCCTACGAGCAGTACTTC
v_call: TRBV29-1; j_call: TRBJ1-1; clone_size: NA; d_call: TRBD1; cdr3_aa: CSVVDRAVDTEAFF; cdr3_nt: TGCAGCGTCGTGGACAGGGCGGTGGACACTGAAGCTTTCTTT
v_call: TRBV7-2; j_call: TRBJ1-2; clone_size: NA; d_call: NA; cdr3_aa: CASSLETPRMGYTF; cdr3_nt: TGTGCCAGCAGCTTAGAGACACCTCGAATGGGCTACACCTTC
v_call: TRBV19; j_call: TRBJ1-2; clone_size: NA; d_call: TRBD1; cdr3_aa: CASSIRLGQGGYYGYTF; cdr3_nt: TGTGCCAGTAGTATAAGATTGGGACAGGGGGGATACTATGGCTACACCTTC
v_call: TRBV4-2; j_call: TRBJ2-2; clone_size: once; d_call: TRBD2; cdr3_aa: CASSRLAGGRELFF; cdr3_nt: TGTGCCAGCAGCCGACTAGCGGGAGGGAGGGAGCTGTTTTTT
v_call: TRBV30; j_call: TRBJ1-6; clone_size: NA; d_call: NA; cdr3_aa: CAWSVGATLHF; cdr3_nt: TGTGCCTGGAGTGTAGGGGCCACCCTCCACTTT
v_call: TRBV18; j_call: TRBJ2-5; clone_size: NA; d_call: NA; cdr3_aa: CASSTAHETQYF; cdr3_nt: TGTGCCAGCTCGACAGCGCACGAGACCCAGTACTTC
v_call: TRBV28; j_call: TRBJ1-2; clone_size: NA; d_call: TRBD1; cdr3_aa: CASAQGTGLGGYTF; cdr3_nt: TGTGCCAGCGCCCAGGGGACAGGGTTAGGAGGCTACACCTTC
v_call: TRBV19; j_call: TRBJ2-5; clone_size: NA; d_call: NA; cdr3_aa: CASGEETQYF; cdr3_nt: TGTGCCAGTGGTGAGGAGACCCAGTACTTC
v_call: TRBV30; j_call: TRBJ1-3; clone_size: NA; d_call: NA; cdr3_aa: CAWSVWTDGNTIYF; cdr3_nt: TGTGCCTGGAGTGTTTGGACAGATGGAAACACCATATATTTT
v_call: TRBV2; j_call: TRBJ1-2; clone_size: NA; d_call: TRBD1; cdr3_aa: CASMTRTGRGGYTF; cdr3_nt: TGTGCCAGCATGACCCGGACAGGACGGGGCGGCTACACCTTC
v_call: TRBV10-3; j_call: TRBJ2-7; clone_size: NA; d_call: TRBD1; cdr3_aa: CAISTDRGSYEQYF; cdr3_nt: TGTGCCATCAGTACCGACAGGGGATCCTACGAGCAGTACTTC
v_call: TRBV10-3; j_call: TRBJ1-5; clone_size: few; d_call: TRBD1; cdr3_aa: CAISKTGGADNQPQHF; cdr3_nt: TGTGCCATCAGCAAAACAGGGGGCGCGGACAATCAGCCCCAGCATTTT
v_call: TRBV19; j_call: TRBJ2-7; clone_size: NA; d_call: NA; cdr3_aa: CASSISGSSYEQYF; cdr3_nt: TGTGCCAGTAGTATCAGCGGGTCCTCCTACGAGCAGTACTTC
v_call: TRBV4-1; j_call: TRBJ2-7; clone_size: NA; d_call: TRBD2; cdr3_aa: CASSQRLAGTFSSYEQYF; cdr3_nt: TGCGCCAGCAGCCAGCGACTAGCGGGGACCTTTAGCTCCTACGAGCAGTACTTC
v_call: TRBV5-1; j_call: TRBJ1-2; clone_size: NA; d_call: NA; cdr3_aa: CASSFFIGVANYGYTF; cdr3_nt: TGCGCCAGCAGCTTTTTCATCGGGGTAGCTAACTATGGCTACACCTTC